The T cell receptor beta chain described here comes from a study of human T cells and chemical hapten exposure. Each CDR3 protein gets one entry after TCRdb re-called the RACE reads with MiXCR. This table has nearly 95,000 distinct CDR3 sequences, approximately 10% appearing once. With V trimmed by 2 bases and J by 0 bases, 8 bases remained unmatched. CDR1 is MGHDK, CDR2 SYGVNS, per germline. The length of the CDR3 is 18 residues. Time point denoted: patch test 2, 6 weeks after DPC sensitization. Treatment noted: therapeutic diphenylcyclopropenone sensitization with weekly scalp DPC. Unfractionated whole blood was the source of the extracted total RNA. This clonotype occurred a few times.

The input for sequencing was whole blood, taken in connection with sensitization to the hapten diphenylcyclopropenone (DPC). V gene TRBV25-1 combines with J gene TRBJ2-1, with 9 bases that match TRBD2. The clonotype originates from a man aged 35 to 55 with alopecia areata. Some clones in this sample may be carry-over from other donors' samples. CDR3 DNA: TGTGCCAGCAGTGAACCAGCGGGAGGCCACCGCTCCTACAATGAGCAGTTCTTC. Protein: CASSEPAGGHRSYNEQFF.